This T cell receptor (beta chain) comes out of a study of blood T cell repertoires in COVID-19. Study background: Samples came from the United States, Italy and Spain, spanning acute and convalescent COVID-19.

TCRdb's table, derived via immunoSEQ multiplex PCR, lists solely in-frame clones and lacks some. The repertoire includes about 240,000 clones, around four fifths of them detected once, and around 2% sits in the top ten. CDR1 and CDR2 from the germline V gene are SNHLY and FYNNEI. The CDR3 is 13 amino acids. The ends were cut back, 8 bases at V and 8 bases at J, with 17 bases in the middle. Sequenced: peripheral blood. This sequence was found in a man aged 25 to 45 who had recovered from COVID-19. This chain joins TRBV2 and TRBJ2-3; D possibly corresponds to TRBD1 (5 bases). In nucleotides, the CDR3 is TGTGCCAGCGTGGGGCAGGAGATAGGTACGCAGTATTTT. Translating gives CASVGQEIGTQYF.